The present T cell receptor beta chain was sequenced within a study of blood T cell repertoires in COVID-19. Study context: Spain, Italy and the United States supplied samples that represented acute and convalescent COVID-19.

Donors in Cohort 3 counted as recovered after two negative PCRs, clearance, or symptom resolution. Profiling relied on immunoSEQ multiplex PCR, and the TCRdb table lists in-frame clones only, not all of them. The table includes about 310,000 clones, about 89% detected once. This CDR3 spans 14 amino acids. Germline assignment: CDR1 MNHEY and CDR2 SVGEGT. V shed 6 bases and J shed 7 bases, with 16 bases lying between them. This clonotype originated in a man aged 60 to 69 who had recovered from COVID-19. V usage is TRBV6-2 or TRBV6-3 and J usage is TRBJ1-5; weak D call: TRBD1 (6 bases). The sequenced material came from PBMCs or T cells enriched from blood (not recorded which). The CDR3 loop is CASSLQGQEQPQHF. The CDR3 DNA follows: TGTGCCAGCAGCTTACAGGGCCAGGAACAGCCCCAGCATTTT.